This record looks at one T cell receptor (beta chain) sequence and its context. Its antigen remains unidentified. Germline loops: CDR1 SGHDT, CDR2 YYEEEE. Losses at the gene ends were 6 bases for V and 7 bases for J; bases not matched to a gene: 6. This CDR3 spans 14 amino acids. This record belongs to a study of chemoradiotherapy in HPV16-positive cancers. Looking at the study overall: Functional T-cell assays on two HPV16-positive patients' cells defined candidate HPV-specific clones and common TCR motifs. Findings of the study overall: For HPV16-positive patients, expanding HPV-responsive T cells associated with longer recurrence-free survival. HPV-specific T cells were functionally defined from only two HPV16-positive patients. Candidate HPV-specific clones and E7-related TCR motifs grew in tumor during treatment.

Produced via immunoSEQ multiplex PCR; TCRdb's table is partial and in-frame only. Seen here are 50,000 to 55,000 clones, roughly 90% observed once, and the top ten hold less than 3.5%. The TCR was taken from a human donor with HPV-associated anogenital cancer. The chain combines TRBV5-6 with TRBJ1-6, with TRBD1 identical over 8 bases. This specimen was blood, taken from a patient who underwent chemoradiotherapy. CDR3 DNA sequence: TGTGCCAGCACCAAACAGGGGGTAAATTCACCCCTCCACTTT. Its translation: CASTKQGVNSPLHF.